The text below deals with one TCR beta chain. V lost 3 bases to trimming and J lost 1 base; unmatched junction nucleotides: 6. The CDR3 spans 16 residues. This library used 300 to 500 ng RNA and molecular barcoded adaptors spanning alpha/delta and beta/gamma chains. TCRdb independently ran MiXCR on the reads; one entry per CDR3 protein. In the table there are tens of thousands of distinct CDR3 sequences, roughly 21% of which are singletons. The record originates from a study of read filtering for tumor transcriptome and immune sequencing. This receptor was obtained from a donor at least 40 years old with multiple myeloma. The sequenced sample was a population of CD138-negative cells sorted from bone marrow. The V gene is TRBV12-3 or TRBV12-4, the J gene TRBJ2-3; the match to TRBD2 covers 8 bases. The CDR3 DNA reads as TGTGCCAGCAGTTTTGGGGCGGGGGGTCGCACAGATACGCAGTATTTT. The encoded protein is CASSFGAGGRTDTQYF.